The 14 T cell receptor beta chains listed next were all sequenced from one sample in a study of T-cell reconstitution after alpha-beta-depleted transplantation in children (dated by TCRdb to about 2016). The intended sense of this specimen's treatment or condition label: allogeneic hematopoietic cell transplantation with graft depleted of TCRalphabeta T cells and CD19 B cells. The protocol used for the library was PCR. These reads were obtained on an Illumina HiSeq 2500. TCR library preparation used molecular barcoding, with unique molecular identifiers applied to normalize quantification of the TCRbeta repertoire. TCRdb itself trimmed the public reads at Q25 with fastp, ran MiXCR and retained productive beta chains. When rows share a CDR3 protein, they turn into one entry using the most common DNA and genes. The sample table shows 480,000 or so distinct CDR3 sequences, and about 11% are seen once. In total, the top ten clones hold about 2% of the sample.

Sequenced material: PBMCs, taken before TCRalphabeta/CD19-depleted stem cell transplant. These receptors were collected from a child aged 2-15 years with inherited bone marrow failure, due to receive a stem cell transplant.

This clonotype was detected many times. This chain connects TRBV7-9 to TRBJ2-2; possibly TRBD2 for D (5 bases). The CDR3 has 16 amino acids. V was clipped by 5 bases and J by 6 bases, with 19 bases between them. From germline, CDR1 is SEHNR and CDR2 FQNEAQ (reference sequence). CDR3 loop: CASSPKGTRWSGELFF. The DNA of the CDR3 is TGTGCCAGCAGCCCCAAGGGTACTAGGTGGTCCGGGGAGCTGTTTTTT.

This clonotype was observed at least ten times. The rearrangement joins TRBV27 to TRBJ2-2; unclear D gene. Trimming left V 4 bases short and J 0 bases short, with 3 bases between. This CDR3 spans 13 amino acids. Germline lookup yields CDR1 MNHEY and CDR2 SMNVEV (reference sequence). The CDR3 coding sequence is TGTGCCAGCAGTTACACGAACACCGGGGAGCTGTTTTTT. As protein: CASSYTNTGELFF.

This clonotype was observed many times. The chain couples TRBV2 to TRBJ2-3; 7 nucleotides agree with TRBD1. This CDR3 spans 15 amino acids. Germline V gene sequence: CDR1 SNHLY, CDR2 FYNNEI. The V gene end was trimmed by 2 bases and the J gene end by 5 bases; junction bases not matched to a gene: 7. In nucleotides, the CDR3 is TGTGCCAGCAGTGAACAAACCCCAGGGGGAGATACGCAGTATTTT. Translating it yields CASSEQTPGGDTQYF.

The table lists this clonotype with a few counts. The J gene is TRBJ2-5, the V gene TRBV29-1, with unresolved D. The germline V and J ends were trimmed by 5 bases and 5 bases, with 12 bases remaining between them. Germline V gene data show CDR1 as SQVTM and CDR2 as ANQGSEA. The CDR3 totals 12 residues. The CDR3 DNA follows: TGCAGCGTTTTGGGGTCCCAGGAGACCCAGTACTTC. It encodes CSVLGSQETQYF.

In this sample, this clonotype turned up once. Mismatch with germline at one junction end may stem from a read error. As DNA, the CDR3 is TGTGCCATCAGCCCCGGACACGGTTATGGCTACACCTTC. Its protein is CAISPGHGYGYTF. The chain joins TRBV14 to TRBJ1-2; TRBD1 is a possible D gene (5 bases). The CDR3 covers 13 residues. Germline loops: CDR1 SGHDN, CDR2 FVKESK. Full variable domain (remainder filled in from reference TRBV14 and TRBJ1-2): EAGVTQFPSHSVIEKGQTVTLRCDPISGHDNLYWYRRVMGKEIKFLLHFVKESKQDESGMPNNRFLAERTGGTYSTLKVQPAELEDSGVYFCAISPGHGYGYTFGSGTRLTVV.

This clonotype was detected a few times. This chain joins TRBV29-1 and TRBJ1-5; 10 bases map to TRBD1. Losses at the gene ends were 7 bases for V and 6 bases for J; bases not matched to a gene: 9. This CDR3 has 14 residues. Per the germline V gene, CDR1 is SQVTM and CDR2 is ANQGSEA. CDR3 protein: CSDPPGQGIQPQHF. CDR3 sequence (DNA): TGCAGCGATCCCCCGGGACAGGGGATTCAGCCCCAGCATTTT.

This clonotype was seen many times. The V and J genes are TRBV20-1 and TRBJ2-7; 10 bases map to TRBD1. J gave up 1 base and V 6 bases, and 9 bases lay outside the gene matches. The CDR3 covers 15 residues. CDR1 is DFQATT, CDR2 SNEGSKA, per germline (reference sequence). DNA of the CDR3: TGCAGTGCCCCCCCCGGGACAGGGGCTTCCTACGAGCAGTACTTC. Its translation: CSAPPGTGASYEQYF.

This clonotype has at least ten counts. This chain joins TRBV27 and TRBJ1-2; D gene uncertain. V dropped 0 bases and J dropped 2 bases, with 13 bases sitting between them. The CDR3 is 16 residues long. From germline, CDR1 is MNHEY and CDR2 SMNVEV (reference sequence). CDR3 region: CASSLSALSANYGYTF. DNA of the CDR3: TGTGCCAGCAGTTTATCGGCTCTCTCAGCGAACTATGGCTACACCTTC.

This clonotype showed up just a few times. The CDR3 bases are TGTGCCAGCAGCTTCGCAGGGAGAATCTACGAGCAGTACTTC. Amino acid sequence: CASSFAGRIYEQYF. The chain joins TRBV11-2 to TRBJ2-7; D tentatively fits TRBD1 or TRBD2 (5 bases each). Deletions cut 3 bases from V and 3 bases from J, with 12 bases between. This CDR3 region has 14 residues. Germline CDR1 reads SGHAT; CDR2 reads FQNNGV. Supplemented by reference TRBV11-2 and TRBJ2-7, the full variable domain reads EAGVAQSPRYKIIEKRQSVAFWCNPISGHATLYWYQQILGQGPKLLIQFQNNGVVDDSQLPKDRFSAERLKGVDSTLKIQPAKLEDSAVYLCASSFAGRIYEQYFGPGTRLTVT.

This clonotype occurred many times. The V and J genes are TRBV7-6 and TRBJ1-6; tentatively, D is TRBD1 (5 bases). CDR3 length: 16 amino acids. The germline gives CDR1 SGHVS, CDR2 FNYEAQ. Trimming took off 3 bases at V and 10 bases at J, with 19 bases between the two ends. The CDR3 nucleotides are TGTGCCAGCAGCTTGGGGCCGGCGCAGAAGGGGTCACCCCTCCACTTT. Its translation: CASSLGPAQKGSPLHF.

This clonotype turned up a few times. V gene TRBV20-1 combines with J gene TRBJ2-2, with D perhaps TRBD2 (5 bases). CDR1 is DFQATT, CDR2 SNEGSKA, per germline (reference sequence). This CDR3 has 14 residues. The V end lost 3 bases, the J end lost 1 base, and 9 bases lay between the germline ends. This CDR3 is CSARFAGNTGELFF. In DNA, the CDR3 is TGCAGTGCTAGGTTTGCGGGGAACACCGGGGAGCTGTTTTTT.

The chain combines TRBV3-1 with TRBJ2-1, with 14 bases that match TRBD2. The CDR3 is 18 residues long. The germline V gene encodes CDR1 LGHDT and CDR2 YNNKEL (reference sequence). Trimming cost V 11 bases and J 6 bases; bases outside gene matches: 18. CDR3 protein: CACCFGTSGSGGPNEQFF. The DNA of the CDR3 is TGTGCCTGCTGTTTCGGGACTAGCGGGAGTGGAGGCCCCAATGAGCAGTTCTTC.

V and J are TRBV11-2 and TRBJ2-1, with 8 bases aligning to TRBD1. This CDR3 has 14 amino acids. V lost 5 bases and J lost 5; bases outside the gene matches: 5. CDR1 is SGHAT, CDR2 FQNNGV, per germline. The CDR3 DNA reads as TGTGCCAGCAGCCTCGGGACAGGAGACAATGAGCAGTTCTTC. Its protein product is CASSLGTGDNEQFF.

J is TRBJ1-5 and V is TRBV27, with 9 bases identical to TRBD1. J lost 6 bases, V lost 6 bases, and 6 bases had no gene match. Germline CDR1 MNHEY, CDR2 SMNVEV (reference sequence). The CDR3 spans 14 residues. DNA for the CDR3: TGTGCCAGCAGGGGACAGGGAACGGGTCAGCCCCAGCATTTT. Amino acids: CASRGQGTGQPQHF.